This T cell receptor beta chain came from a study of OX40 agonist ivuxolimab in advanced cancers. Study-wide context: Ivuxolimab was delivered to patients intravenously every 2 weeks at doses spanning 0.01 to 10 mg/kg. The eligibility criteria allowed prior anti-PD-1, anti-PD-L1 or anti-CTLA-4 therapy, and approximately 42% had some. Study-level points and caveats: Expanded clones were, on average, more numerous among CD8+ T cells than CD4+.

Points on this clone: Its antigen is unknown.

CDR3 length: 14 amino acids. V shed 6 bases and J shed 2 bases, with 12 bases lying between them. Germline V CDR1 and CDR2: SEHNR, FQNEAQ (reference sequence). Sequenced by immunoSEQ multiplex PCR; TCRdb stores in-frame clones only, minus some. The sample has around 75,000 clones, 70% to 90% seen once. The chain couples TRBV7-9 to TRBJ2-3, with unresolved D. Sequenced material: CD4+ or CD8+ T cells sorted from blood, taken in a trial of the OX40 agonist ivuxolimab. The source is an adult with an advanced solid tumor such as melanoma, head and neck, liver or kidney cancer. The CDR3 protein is CASSTTLDTDTQYF. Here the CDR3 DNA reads TGTGCCAGCAGTACGACTCTGGACACAGATACGCAGTATTTT.